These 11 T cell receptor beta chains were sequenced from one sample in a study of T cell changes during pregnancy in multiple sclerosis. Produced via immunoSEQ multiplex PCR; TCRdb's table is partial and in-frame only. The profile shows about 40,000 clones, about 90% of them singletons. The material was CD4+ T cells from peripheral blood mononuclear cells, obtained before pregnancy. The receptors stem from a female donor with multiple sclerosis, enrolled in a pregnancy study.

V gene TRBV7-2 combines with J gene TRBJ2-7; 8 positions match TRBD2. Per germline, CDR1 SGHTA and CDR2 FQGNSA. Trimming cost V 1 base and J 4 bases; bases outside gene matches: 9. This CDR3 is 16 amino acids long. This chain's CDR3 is CASSLDGITSGYEQYF. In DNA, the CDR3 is TGTGCCAGCAGCTTAGATGGGATTACTAGCGGTTACGAGCAGTACTTC.

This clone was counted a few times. CDR3 in DNA: TGCGCCAGCATACGGTCAGAGCGGGCCACAGATACGCAGTATTTT. It specifies CASIRSERATDTQYF. The chain recombines TRBV5-1 with TRBJ2-3; tentatively, D is TRBD2 (6 bases). The V and J ends lost 6 bases and 2 bases respectively, with 16 bases between them. CDR1 and CDR2 (germline): SGHRS, YFSETQ. CDR3 size: 15 residues.

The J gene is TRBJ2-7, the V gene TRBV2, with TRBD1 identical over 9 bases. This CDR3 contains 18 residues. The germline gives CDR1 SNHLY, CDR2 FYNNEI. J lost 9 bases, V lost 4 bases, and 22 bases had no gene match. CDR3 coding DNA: TGTGCCAGCAGTGGAGGTCCCCTAAGTATGGACAGGGGAGGTCGGCAGTACTTC. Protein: CASSGGPLSMDRGGRQYF.

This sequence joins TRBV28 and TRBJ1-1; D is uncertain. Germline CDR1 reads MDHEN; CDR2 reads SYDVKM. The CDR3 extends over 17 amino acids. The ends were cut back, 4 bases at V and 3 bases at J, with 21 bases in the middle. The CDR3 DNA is TGTGCCAGCAGTTATGACACGATGAATGCGGGAGACACTGAAGCTTTCTTT. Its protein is CASSYDTMNAGDTEAFF.

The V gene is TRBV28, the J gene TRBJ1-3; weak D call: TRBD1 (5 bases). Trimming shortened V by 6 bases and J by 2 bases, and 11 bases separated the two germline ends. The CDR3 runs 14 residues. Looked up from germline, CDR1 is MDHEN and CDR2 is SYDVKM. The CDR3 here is CASSSGMAGNTIYF. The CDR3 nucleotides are TGTGCCAGCAGCTCAGGGATGGCTGGAAACACCATATATTTT.

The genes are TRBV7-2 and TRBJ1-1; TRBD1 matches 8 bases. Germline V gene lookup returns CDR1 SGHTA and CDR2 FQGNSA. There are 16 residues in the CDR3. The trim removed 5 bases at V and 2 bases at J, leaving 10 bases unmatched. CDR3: CASSRVLGQGNTEAFF. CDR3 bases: TGTGCCAGCAGCCGCGTATTAGGACAGGGAAACACTGAAGCTTTCTTT.

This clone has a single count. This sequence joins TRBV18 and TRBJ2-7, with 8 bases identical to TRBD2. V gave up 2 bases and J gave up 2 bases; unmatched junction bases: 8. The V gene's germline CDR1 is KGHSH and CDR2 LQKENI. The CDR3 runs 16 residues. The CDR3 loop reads CASSPTGGRYTYEQYF. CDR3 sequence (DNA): TGTGCCAGCTCACCAACGGGCGGGAGGTATACCTACGAGCAGTACTTC. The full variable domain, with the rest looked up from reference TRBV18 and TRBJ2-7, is NAGVMQNPRHLVRRRGQEARLRCSPMKGHSHVYWYRQLPEEGLKFMVYLQKENIIDESGMPKERFSAEFPKEGPSILRIQQVVRGDSAAYFCASSPTGGRYTYEQYFGPGTRLTVT.

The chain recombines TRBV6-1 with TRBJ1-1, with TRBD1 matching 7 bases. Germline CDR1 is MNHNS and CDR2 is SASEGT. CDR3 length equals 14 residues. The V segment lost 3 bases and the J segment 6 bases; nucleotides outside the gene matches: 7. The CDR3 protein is CASSETGIHSEAFF. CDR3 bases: TGTGCCAGCAGTGAGACAGGGATACATTCTGAAGCTTTCTTT.

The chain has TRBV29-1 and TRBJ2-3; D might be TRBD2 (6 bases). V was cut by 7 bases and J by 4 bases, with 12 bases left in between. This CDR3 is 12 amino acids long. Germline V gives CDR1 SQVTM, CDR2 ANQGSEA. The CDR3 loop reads CSGDSAADTQYF. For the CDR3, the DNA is TGCAGCGGGGACTCGGCGGCAGATACGCAGTATTTT.

The CDR3 nucleotides are TGTGCCAGCAGCAAGGGACTTTCTGGAAACACCATATATTTT. This translates into CASSKGLSGNTIYF. V is TRBV5-6 and J is TRBJ1-3, with TRBD1 as a possible D gene (5 bases). Germline V lookup: CDR1 SGHDT, CDR2 YYEEEE. CDR3 length equals 14 residues. V lost 4 bases and J lost 1, with 9 bases in between.

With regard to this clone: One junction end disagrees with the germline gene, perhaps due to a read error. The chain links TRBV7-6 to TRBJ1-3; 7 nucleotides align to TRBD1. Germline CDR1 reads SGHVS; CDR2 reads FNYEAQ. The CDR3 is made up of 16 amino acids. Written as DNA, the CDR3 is TGTGCCAGCAGCATAGCCGGGACAGCTATCGGAAACACCATATATTTT. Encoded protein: CASSIAGTAIGNTIYF.